Each of the 21 T cell receptor beta chains below was sequenced from the same sample in a study of early T cells in non-severe SARS-CoV-2 infection. One entry per CDR3 protein, called by TCRdb with MiXCR from the 5' RACE reads. The sample includes tens of thousands of distinct CDR3 sequences, less than 15% of them seen just once. Sequenced here: whole blood, sampled at baseline. The source of these receptors is an adult who was a healthcare worker with PCR-confirmed SARS-CoV-2 infection or an uninfected control (not recorded which).

The chain couples TRBV7-2 to TRBJ1-3; tentative D call: TRBD1 (6 bases). Germline V CDR1 and CDR2: SGHTA, FQGNSA. The CDR3 length is 14 residues. The germline V and J ends were trimmed by 3 bases and 3 bases, with 9 bases remaining between them. The CDR3, as DNA: TGTGCCAGCAGCTTGGGGGCGGTTGGAAACACCATATATTTT. Translated: CASSLGAVGNTIYF.

This clonotype occurred many times. V and J are TRBV6-1 and TRBJ1-1; possibly TRBD1 for D (6 bases). Trimming shortened V by 2 bases and J by 2 bases, and 15 bases separated the two germline ends. Germline V CDR1 and CDR2: MNHNS, SASEGT. The CDR3 is made up of 16 amino acids. CDR3 region: CASSENWGQPNTEAFF. The CDR3, as DNA: TGTGCCAGCAGTGAAAATTGGGGGCAGCCAAACACTGAAGCTTTCTTT.

This clonotype has more than one count but fewer than ten. The chain carries TRBV30 and TRBJ2-4; D remains ambiguous. Per the germline V gene, CDR1 is GTSNPN and CDR2 is SVGIG (reference sequence). The CDR3 length is 11 residues. V was shortened by 1 base and J by 6 bases, with 4 bases between the two germline ends. For the CDR3, the DNA is TGTGCCTGGAGTGCCCCAAACATTCAGTACTTC. This sequence encodes CAWSAPNIQYF. The entire variable domain, with the rest obtained from reference TRBV30 and TRBJ2-4, is as follows: SQTIHQWPATLVQPVGSPLSLECTVEGTSNPNLYWYRQAAGRGLQLLFYSVGIGQISSEVPQNLSASRPQDRQFILSSKKLLLSDSGFYLCAWSAPNIQYFGAGTRLSVL.

This chain uses TRBV12-3 or TRBV12-4 with TRBJ1-6; D uncertain. The length of the CDR3 is 14 residues. V was shortened by 6 bases and J by 0 bases, with 6 bases between the two germline ends. The CDR3 nucleotides are TGTGCCAGCAGGGGGAGCTCCTATAATTCACCCCTCCACTTT. Its protein is CASRGSSYNSPLHF.

This clonotype has more than one count but fewer than ten. This chain connects TRBV4-2 to TRBJ1-1, with TRBD1 as a possible D gene (6 bases). V was clipped by 0 bases and J by 0 bases, with 8 bases between them. CDR1 LGHNA and CDR2 YNFKEQ come from the germline V gene. The CDR3 length is 15 residues. This CDR3 reads CASSQDTGLNTEAFF. CDR3 sequence (DNA): TGTGCCAGCAGCCAAGATACAGGGCTGAACACTGAAGCTTTCTTT.

The V call is TRBV7-2, the J call TRBJ2-3; D is uncertain. The V end lost 1 base, the J end lost 1 base, and 9 bases lay between the germline ends. From germline, CDR1 is SGHTA and CDR2 FQGNSA. The CDR3 consists of 15 residues. The DNA for the CDR3 is TGTGCCAGCAGCTTAGAAGGACGGGGCACAGATACGCAGTATTTT. This sequence encodes CASSLEGRGTDTQYF. Based on the CDR3 plus reference TRBV7-2 and TRBJ2-3, the full variable domain is GAGVSQSPSNKVTEKGKDVELRCDPISGHTALYWYRQSLGQGLEFLIYFQGNSAPDKSGLPSDRFSAERTGGSVSTLTIQRTQQEDSAVYLCASSLEGRGTDTQYFGPGTRLTVL.

This clonotype was seen at least ten times. The chain is built from TRBV12-3 or TRBV12-4 and TRBJ1-5; TRBD1 matches at 8 bases. The CDR3 totals 13 residues. Trimming removed 5 bases from V and 5 bases from J; junction bases left unmatched: 2. As DNA, the CDR3 is TGTGCCAGCAGTGGACAGGGCCATCAGCCCCAGCATTTT. It is translated as CASSGQGHQPQHF.

This clonotype has a handful of counts. The chain carries TRBV4-1 and TRBJ1-2; possibly TRBD1 for D (6 bases). V dropped 0 bases and J dropped 4 bases, with 12 bases sitting between them. Germline loops: CDR1 MGHRA, CDR2 YSYEKL. The CDR3 loop spans 15 amino acids. CDR3 DNA: TGCGCCAGCAGCCAAGACGGGACAACCTTCTATGGCTACACCTTC. Translating gives CASSQDGTTFYGYTF.

This clonotype appeared many times. This chain uses TRBV20-1 with TRBJ1-1, with TRBD1 matching 11 bases. This CDR3 region has 14 residues. The junction had 1 base not matched to a gene; V was cut back by 0 bases and J by 4 bases. Germline V gene sequence: CDR1 DFQATT, CDR2 SNEGSKA (reference sequence). DNA for the CDR3: TGCAGTGCTAGAGAAGGACAGGGGGCCACTGAAGCTTTCTTT. As protein: CSAREGQGATEAFF.

The chain is built from TRBV5-1 and TRBJ2-7; 7 bases map to TRBD2. The CDR3 has 14 residues. Germline loops: CDR1 SGHRS, CDR2 YFSETQ. The ends lost 4 bases at V and 7 bases at J; junction bases unmatched: 11. CDR3 coding DNA: TGCGCCAGCAGCCCCAGGGCGGGAGCGGATGAGCAGTACTTC. Translating gives CASSPRAGADEQYF.

This clonotype was seen many times. The V and J genes are TRBV20-1 and TRBJ2-1; 10 bases map to TRBD2. CDR1 DFQATT and CDR2 SNEGSKA come from the germline V gene (reference sequence). Trimming cost V 2 bases and J 6 bases; bases outside gene matches: 10. This CDR3 contains 16 residues. The CDR3 sequence is CSARKASGSKGNEQFF. The CDR3 DNA is TGCAGTGCTAGAAAGGCTAGCGGGAGTAAAGGCAATGAGCAGTTCTTC.

This clonotype has ten or more counts. The DNA of the CDR3 is TGCAGTGCTGACGAGAGCGGGACCAGCTCCTACGAGCAGTACTTC. It encodes CSADESGTSSYEQYF. This sequence joins TRBV20-1 and TRBJ2-7; TRBD2 matches at 7 bases. The V gene's germline CDR1 is DFQATT and CDR2 SNEGSKA (reference sequence). This CDR3 spans 15 amino acids. V was clipped by 5 bases and J by 0 bases; unmatched bases: 10.

This chain uses TRBV3-1 with TRBJ1-1; tentative D call: TRBD1 (6 bases). The CDR3 loop spans 12 amino acids. Trimming stripped 9 bases from V and 1 base from J, with 9 bases between. Germline V lookup: CDR1 LGHDT, CDR2 YNNKEL (reference sequence). The CDR3 loop is CASQGSNTEAFF. CDR3 nucleotides: TGTGCCAGTCAGGGGTCGAACACTGAAGCTTTCTTT. The full variable domain, in which reference TRBV3-1 and TRBJ1-1 provide the parts outside the CDR3, is DTAVSQTPKYLVTQMGNDKSIKCEQNLGHDTMYWYKQDSKKFLKIMFSYNNKELIINETVPNRFSPKSPDKAHLNLHINSLELGDSAVYFCASQGSNTEAFFGQGTRLTVV.

A note on this clonotype: A much bigger clone sits one base away, suggesting this may be a read error. The chain carries TRBV7-8 and TRBJ2-3; the D gene could be TRBD1 or TRBD2 (5 bases each). Germline loops: CDR1 SGHVS, CDR2 FQNEAQ. The CDR3 totals 15 residues. Trimming stripped 0 bases from V and 0 bases from J, with 7 bases between. The CDR3 here is CASSLAGVSTDTQYF. In nucleotides, the CDR3 is TGTGCCAGCAGCTTAGCGGGGGTCAGCACAGATACGCAGTATTTT.

This clonotype was detected only a few times. This chain uses TRBV6-2 or TRBV6-3 with TRBJ1-4; D is unclear. Germline loops: CDR1 MNHEY, CDR2 SVGEGT. V was trimmed by 0 bases and J by 0 bases, leaving 5 bases between them. CDR3 size: 15 residues. The CDR3 spells CASSYSAATNEKLFF. CDR3 in DNA: TGTGCCAGCAGTTACTCGGCTGCAACTAATGAAAAACTGTTTTTT.

This clonotype has at least ten counts. The chain joins TRBV27 to TRBJ2-3, with D perhaps given as TRBD1 or TRBD2 (5 bases each). Trimming cost V 0 bases and J 0 bases, with 10 bases left between them. This CDR3 region has 16 residues. Germline V CDR1 and CDR2: MNHEY, SMNVEV (reference sequence). CDR3 residues: CASSLSRGASTDTQYF. In nucleotides, the CDR3 is TGTGCCAGCAGTTTATCGAGAGGGGCCAGCACAGATACGCAGTATTTT.

The chain recombines TRBV12-3 or TRBV12-4 with TRBJ2-2; the D is unclear. Between the trimmed V and J ends, which lost 1 base and 0 bases, there was a span of 6 bases. This CDR3 is 15 amino acids long. CDR3 DNA sequence: TGTGCCAGCAGTTTAGAGGCCCCGAACACCGGGGAGCTGTTTTTT. This translates into CASSLEAPNTGELFF.

This clonotype was observed once. The chain recombines TRBV12-3 or TRBV12-4 with TRBJ2-2; 8 bases are a match to TRBD1. V trimming: 6 bases; J trimming: 6 bases; junction bases outside the gene matches: 9. The CDR3 covers 15 residues. The CDR3 region is CASRARQGTPGELFF. The DNA of the CDR3 is TGTGCCAGCAGGGCTAGACAGGGGACCCCCGGGGAGCTGTTTTTT.

The genes are TRBV4-2 and TRBJ2-7, with TRBD2 as a possible D gene (6 bases). Trimming took 0 bases from V and 7 from J, leaving 16 bases between them. Per the germline V gene, CDR1 is LGHNA and CDR2 is YNFKEQ. The CDR3 has 15 amino acids. The CDR3 bases are TGTGCCAGCAGCCAAGACAGGACTACATCGTGGGAGCAGTACTTC. This translates into CASSQDRTTSWEQYF.

The rearrangement links TRBV6-6 to TRBJ1-2; D is uncertain. CDR3 length equals 14 residues. The ends were cut back, 2 bases at V and 0 bases at J, with 7 bases in the middle. Germline values: CDR1 MNHNY, CDR2 SVGAGI (reference sequence). The CDR3 reads CASSYAGPNYGYTF. CDR3 in DNA: TGTGCCAGCAGTTACGCCGGGCCTAACTATGGCTACACCTTC.

This clonotype was seen a few times. The chain recombines TRBV5-4 with TRBJ2-7, with 7 nucleotides matching TRBD2. The V gene end was trimmed by 1 base and the J gene end by 1 base; junction bases not matched to a gene: 8. The CDR3 length is 16 residues. Germline CDR1 reads SGHNT; CDR2 reads YYREEE (reference sequence). CDR3: CASSLSPAGQSYEQYF. In nucleotides, the CDR3 is TGTGCCAGCAGCTTGAGTCCAGCGGGGCAATCCTACGAGCAGTACTTC.